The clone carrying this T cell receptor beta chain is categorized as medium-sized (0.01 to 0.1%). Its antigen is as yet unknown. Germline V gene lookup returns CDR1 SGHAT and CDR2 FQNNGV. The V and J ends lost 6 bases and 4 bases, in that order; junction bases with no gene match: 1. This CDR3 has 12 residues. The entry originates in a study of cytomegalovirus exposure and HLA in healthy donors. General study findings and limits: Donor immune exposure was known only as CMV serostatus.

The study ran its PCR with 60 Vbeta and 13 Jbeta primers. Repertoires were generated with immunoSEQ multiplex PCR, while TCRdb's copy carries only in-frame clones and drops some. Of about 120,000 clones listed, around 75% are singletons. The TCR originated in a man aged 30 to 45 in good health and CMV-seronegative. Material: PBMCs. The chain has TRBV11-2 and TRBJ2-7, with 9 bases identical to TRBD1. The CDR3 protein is CASRGTGYEQYF. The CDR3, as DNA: TGTGCCAGCAGGGGGACAGGGTACGAGCAGTACTTC.